These 5 T cell receptor beta chains were sequenced from one sample in a study of blood T cell repertoires in COVID-19. Produced via immunoSEQ multiplex PCR; TCRdb's table is partial and in-frame only. The data hold 100,000 to 150,000 clones, with about 93% observed a single time. Source material: peripheral blood. These receptors all come from a man aged 45-60 years with COVID-19, enrolled during active disease.

V and J are TRBV6-2 or TRBV6-3 and TRBJ1-1, with 8 bases that match TRBD1. V was pared by 2 bases and J by 6 bases, with 5 bases of the junction left unmatched. This CDR3 region has 14 residues. Looked up from germline, CDR1 is MNHEY and CDR2 is SVGEGT. This CDR3 reads CASSYTWDRPEAFF. The CDR3 coding sequence is TGTGCCAGCAGTTACACTTGGGACAGGCCTGAAGCTTTCTTT.

The V gene is TRBV5-4, the J gene TRBJ1-2; 9 nucleotides agree with TRBD1. CDR3 length: 13 amino acids. Germline assignment: CDR1 SGHNT and CDR2 YYREEE (reference sequence). Trimming cost V 4 bases and J 7 bases; bases outside gene matches: 5. This CDR3 reads CASSAGTGFGYTF. In DNA, the CDR3 is TGTGCCAGCAGCGCCGGGACAGGGTTTGGCTACACCTTC.

The V and J genes are TRBV11-1 and TRBJ2-5, with 7 bases matching TRBD1. This CDR3 has 13 amino acids. Losses at the gene ends were 5 bases for V and 2 bases for J; bases not matched to a gene: 2. The V gene's germline CDR1 is SGHAT and CDR2 FQDESV (reference sequence). CDR3 protein: CASSPGQQETQYF. The CDR3 DNA sequence: TGTGCCAGCAGCCCGGGACAGCAAGAGACCCAGTACTTC. The complete variable domain, with remaining parts taken from reference TRBV11-1 and TRBJ2-5, reads EAEVAQSPRYKITEKSQAVAFWCDPISGHATLYWYRQILGQGPELLVQFQDESVVDDSQLPKDRFSAERLKGVDSTLKIQPAELGDSAMYLCASSPGQQETQYFGPGTRLLVL.

The V and J genes are TRBV18 and TRBJ2-3, with TRBD2 matching over 8 bases. This CDR3 contains 15 residues. The V and J ends lost 3 bases and 0 bases, in that order; junction bases with no gene match: 2. Germline V CDR1 and CDR2: KGHSH, LQKENI. The CDR3 sequence is CASSPRTSSTDTQYF. For the CDR3, the DNA is TGTGCCAGCTCACCGAGGACTAGCAGCACAGATACGCAGTATTTT.

This clone was recorded once. The CDR3 loop reads CALKQGAGNTIYF. The CDR3 region has the DNA TGTGCCTTGAAACAGGGGGCTGGAAACACCATATATTTT. This rearrangement joins TRBV30 to TRBJ1-3; 8 bases fit TRBD1. Germline V gene sequence: CDR1 GTSNPN, CDR2 SVGIG (reference sequence). CDR3 size: 13 residues. V lost 7 bases and J lost 2; bases outside the gene matches: 4.